This T cell receptor beta chain originates from a study of blood T cells in healthy people across ages. Study-wide points: Naive CD4+ cells and diversity were both higher in long-lived donors than in aged donors.

A second PCR of about 7 to 12 cycles used a sample-barcoded 5' primer and a J-beta primer mix. Every single cDNA molecule received a tag from a template-switch adaptor with 12 random nucleotides. Per sample, CDR3-containing paired-end reads numbered at least 2.5 million. Each CDR3 protein gets one entry after TCRdb re-called the 5' RACE reads with MiXCR. This table holds hundreds of thousands of distinct CDR3 sequences, around 54% found once. In regard to this clonotype: Its antigen remains unidentified.

V trimming: 0 bases; J trimming: 4 bases; junction bases outside the gene matches: 7. The germline V gene has CDR1 DFQATT and CDR2 SNEGSKA (reference sequence). CDR3 size: 16 residues. The chain is built from TRBV20-1 and TRBJ2-3; 10 positions match TRBD2. This clonotype originated in a man in his sixties in good health. The sequenced sample consisted of blood. CDR3 amino acids: CSARDLAGEPPDTQYF. Written as DNA, the CDR3 is TGCAGTGCTAGAGATCTAGCGGGGGAGCCGCCAGATACGCAGTATTTT.